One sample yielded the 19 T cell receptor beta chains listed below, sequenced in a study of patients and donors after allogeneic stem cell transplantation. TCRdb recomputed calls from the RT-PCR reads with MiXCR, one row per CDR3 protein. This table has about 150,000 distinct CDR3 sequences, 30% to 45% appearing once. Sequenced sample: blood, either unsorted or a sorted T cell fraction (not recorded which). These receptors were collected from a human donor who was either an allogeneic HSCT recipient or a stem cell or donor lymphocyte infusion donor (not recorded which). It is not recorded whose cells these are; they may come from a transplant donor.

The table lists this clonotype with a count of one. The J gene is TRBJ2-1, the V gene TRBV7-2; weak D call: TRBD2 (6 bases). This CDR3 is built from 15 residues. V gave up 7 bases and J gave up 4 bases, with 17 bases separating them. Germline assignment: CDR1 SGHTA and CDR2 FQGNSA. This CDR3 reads CASNIRRGFYNEQFF. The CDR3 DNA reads TGTGCCAGCAACATTCGACGGGGGTTTTACAATGAGCAGTTCTTC.

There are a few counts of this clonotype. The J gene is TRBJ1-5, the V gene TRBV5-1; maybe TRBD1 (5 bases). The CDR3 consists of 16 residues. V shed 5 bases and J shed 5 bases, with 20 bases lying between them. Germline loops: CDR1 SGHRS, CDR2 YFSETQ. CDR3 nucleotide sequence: TGCGCCAGCAGATTTTCCCCTGTGGGGGACCATCAGCCCCAGCATTTT. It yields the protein CASRFSPVGDHQPQHF.

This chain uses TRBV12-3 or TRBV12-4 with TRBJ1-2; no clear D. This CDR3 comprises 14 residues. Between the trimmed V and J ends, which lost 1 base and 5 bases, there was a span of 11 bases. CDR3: CASSLGTARYGYTF. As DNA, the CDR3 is TGTGCCAGCAGTTTAGGAACAGCCCGATATGGCTACACCTTC.

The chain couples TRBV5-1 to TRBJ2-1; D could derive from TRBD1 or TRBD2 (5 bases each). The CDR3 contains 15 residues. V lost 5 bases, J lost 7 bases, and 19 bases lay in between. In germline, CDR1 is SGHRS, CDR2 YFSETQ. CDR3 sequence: CASSNLGTGGNEQFF. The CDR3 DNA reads TGCGCCAGCAGTAACCTCGGGACGGGCGGGAATGAGCAGTTCTTC.

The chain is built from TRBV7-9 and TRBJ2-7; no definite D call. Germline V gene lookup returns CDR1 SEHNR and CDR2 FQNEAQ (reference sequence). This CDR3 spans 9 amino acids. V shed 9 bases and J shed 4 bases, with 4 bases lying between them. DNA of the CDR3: TGTGCCAGAATTTACGAGCAGTACGTC. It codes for CARIYEQYV.

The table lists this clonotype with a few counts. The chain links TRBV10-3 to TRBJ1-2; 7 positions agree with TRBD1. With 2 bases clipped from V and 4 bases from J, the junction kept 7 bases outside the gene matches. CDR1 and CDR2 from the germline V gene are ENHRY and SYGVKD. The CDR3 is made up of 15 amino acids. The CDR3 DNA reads TGTGCCATCAGTGAGATGCGGGACAGCTTCTATGGCTACACCTTC. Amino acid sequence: CAISEMRDSFYGYTF.

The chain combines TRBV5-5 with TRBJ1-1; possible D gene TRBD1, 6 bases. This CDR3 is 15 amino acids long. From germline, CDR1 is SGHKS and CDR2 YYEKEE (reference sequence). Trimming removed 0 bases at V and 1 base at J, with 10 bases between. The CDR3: CASSLGGTRNTEAFF. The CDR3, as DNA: TGTGCCAGCAGCTTGGGGGGGACACGGAACACTGAAGCTTTCTTT.

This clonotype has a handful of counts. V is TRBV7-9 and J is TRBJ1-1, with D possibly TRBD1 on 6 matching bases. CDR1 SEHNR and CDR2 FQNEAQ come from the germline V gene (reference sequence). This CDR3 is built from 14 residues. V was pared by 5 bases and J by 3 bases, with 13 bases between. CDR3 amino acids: CASSRRGKDTEAFF. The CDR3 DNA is TGTGCCAGCAGCAGAAGGGGGAAGGACACTGAAGCTTTCTTT. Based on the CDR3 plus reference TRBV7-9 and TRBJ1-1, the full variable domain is DTGVSQNPRHKITKRGQNVTFRCDPISEHNRLYWYRQTLGQGPEFLTYFQNEAQLEKSRLLSDRFSAERPKGSFSTLEIQRTEQGDSAMYLCASSRRGKDTEAFFGQGTRLTVV.

Here the CDR3 reads CASSPAGQMNTEAFF. Written as DNA, the CDR3 is TGTGCCAGCAGCCCGGCCGGACAGATGAACACTGAAGCTTTCTTT. The rearrangement links TRBV7-3 to TRBJ1-1; D may be TRBD1 (6 bases). V was shortened by 5 bases and J by 0 bases, with 13 bases between the two germline ends. This CDR3 is built from 15 residues. Germline assignment: CDR1 SGHTA and CDR2 FQGTGA.

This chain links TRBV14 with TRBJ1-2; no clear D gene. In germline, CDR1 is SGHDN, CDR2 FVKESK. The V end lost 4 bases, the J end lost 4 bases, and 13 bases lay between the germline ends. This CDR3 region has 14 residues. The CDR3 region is CASSPVSGGYGYTF. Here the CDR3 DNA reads TGTGCCAGCAGCCCCGTTAGCGGAGGCTATGGCTACACCTTC.

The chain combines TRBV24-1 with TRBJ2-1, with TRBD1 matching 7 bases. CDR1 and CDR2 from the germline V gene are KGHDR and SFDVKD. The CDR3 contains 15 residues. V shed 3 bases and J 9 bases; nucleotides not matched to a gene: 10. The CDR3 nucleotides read TGTGCCACCAGTGATCACCGACAGGGCTTGGTTGAGCAGTTCTTC. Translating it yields CATSDHRQGLVEQFF.

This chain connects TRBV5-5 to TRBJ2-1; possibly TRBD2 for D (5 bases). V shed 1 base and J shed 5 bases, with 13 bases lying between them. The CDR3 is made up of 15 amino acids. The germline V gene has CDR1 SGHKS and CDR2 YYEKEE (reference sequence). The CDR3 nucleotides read TGTGCCAGCAGCTTGTCAGGACCCGGGAACAATGAGCAGTTCTTC. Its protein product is CASSLSGPGNNEQFF.

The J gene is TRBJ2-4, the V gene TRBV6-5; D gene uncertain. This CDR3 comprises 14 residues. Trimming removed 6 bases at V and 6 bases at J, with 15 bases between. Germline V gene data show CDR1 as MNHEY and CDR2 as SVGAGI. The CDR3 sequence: CASSVLGGVNIQYF. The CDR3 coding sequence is TGTGCCAGCAGCGTCCTAGGTGGGGTAAACATTCAGTACTTC.

CDR3 sequence reads: CSATGQVRNTEAFF. The CDR3, as DNA: TGCAGTGCCACAGGACAGGTCAGGAACACTGAAGCTTTCTTT. This chain joins TRBV20-1 and TRBJ1-1; TRBD1 aligns across 7 bases. Germline CDR1 reads DFQATT; CDR2 reads SNEGSKA (reference sequence). This CDR3 has 14 residues. V shed 6 bases, J shed 1 base, and the junction held 8 bases outside the gene matches.

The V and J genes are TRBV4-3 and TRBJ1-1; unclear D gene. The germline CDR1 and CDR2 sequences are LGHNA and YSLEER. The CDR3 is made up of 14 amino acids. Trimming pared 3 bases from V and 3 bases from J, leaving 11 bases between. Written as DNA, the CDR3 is TGCGCCAGCAGCCATGCCGATGGGTACACTGAAGCTTTCTTT. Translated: CASSHADGYTEAFF.

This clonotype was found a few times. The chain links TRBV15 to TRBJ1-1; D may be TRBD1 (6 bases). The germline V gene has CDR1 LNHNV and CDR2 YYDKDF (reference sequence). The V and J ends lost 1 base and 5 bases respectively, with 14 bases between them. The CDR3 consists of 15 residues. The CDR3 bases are TGTGCCACCAGCAGAGTAGGGGGGGTCTGGACTGAAGCTTTCTTT. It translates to CATSRVGGVWTEAFF. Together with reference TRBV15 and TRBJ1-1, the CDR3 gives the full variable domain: DAMVIQNPRYQVTQFGKPVTLSCSQTLNHNVMYWYQQKSSQAPKLLFHYYDKDFNNEADTPDNFQSRRPNTSFCFLDIRSPGLGDTAMYLCATSRVGGVWTEAFFGQGTRLTVV.

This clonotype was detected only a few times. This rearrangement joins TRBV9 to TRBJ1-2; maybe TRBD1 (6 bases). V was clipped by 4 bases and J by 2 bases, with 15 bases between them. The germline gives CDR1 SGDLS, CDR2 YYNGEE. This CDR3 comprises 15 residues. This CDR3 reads CASSISRGTNYGYTF. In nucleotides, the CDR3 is TGTGCCAGCAGCATAAGCAGGGGTACCAACTATGGCTACACCTTC.

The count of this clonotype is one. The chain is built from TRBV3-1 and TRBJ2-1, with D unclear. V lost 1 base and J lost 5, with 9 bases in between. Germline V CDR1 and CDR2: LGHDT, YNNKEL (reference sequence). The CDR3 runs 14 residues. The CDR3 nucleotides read TGTGCCAGCAGCCAAGTGGTCGTCGACAATGAGCAGTTCTTC. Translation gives CASSQVVVDNEQFF.

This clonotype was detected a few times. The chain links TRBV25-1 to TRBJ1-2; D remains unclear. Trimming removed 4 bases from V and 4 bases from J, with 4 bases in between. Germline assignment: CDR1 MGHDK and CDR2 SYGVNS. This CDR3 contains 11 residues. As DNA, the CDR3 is TGTGCCAGCAGTGGTCCCTATGGCTACACCTTC. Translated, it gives CASSGPYGYTF.